Listed below are T cell receptor beta chains from one sample, sequenced in a study of T cell repertoires in cytomegalovirus infection. TCRdb reprocessed the reads via MiXCR and lists one record per CDR3 protein. The data contain roughly 230,000 distinct CDR3 sequences, 15% to 20% of them seen just once; the ten biggest clones take up around half. The specimen sequenced was CD8+ T cells from PBMCs. These receptors all come from a human donor in good health (CMV status not recorded). Some clones in this sample may be carry-over from other donors' samples. The CDR3 runs from the conserved cysteine through the conserved F or W. The D gene is left open where the match is weak. Not every row has a clone size; where given, it reads once, few, many or a size class.

j_gene | d_gene | len | v_gene | abundance | CDR3nt | CDR3aa
TRBJ1-1 | NA | 13 | TRBV7-9 | few | TGTGCCAGCAGCTTAGCTCGGGGATCTGAAGCTTTCTTT | CASSLARGSEAFF
TRBJ1-2 | TRBD1 | 16 | TRBV7-8 | NA | TGTGCCAGCAGCTTAGGAACAGGGGGGATTTTGGATGGCTACACCTTC | CASSLGTGGILDGYTF
TRBJ1-2 | NA | 13 | TRBV19 | few | TGTGCCAGTAGTTTTTCACTCGGGTATGGCTACACCTTC | CASSFSLGYGYTF
TRBJ1-4 | NA | 14 | TRBV20-1 | few | TGCAGTGCTACCGTGGACGGACGTAATGAAAAACTGTTTTTT | CSATVDGRNEKLFF
TRBJ2-1 | TRBD2 | 21 | TRBV4-2 | NA | TGTGCCAGCAGCCAAGGTCTTAGGGGAAGCGGGGGGGTCTACTCCTACAATGAGCAGTTCTTC | CASSQGLRGSGGVYSYNEQFF
TRBJ1-1 | NA | 13 | TRBV6-6 | few | TGTGCCATCCGCTCCGGGGGTTACACTGAAGCTTTCTTT | CAIRSGGYTEAFF
TRBJ1-1 | NA | 16 | TRBV4-1 | NA | TGCGCCAGCAGCCAAGCCCGTCTGGGGGAGAACACTGAAGCTTTCTTT | CASSQARLGENTEAFF
TRBJ1-5 | TRBD1 | 16 | TRBV28 | NA | TGTGCCAGCAGTTTCCTCGACAGGGACGGCAATCAGCCCCAGCATTTT | CASSFLDRDGNQPQHF
TRBJ2-5 | NA | 15 | TRBV24-1 | few | TGTGCCACCAGTGATGTCCAGTGGGGGCAAGAGACCCAGTACTTC | CATSDVQWGQETQYF
TRBJ2-7 | NA | 15 | TRBV7-9 | NA | TGTGCCAGCAGCCCCCCCGGCAGGGGAATATACGAGCAGTACTTC | CASSPPGRGIYEQYF
TRBJ2-1 | TRBD2 | 16 | TRBV27 | NA | TGTGCCAGCAGGGTAGCGGGGGGGCCGGGGCACAATGAGCAGTTCTTC | CASRVAGGPGHNEQFF
TRBJ2-3 | TRBD2 | 16 | TRBV7-8 | many | TGTGCCAGCAGCTTAGGTAGCGGGGGGCCCGGAGATACGCAGTATTTT | CASSLGSGGPGDTQYF